The next 27 T cell receptor beta chains were all read from a single sample in a study of blood T cell repertoires in COVID-19. Some clones are missing from TCRdb's copy, which holds only in-frame ones; the method was immunoSEQ multiplex PCR. The table has under 500,000 clones, 75% to 90% seen once. Sequenced sample: PBMCs or T cells enriched from blood (not recorded which). These receptor sequences come from a man aged 25-45 years who had recovered from COVID-19.

V gene TRBV6-5 combines with J gene TRBJ1-2; no clear D gene. The CDR3 is 14 residues long. CDR1 is MNHEY and CDR2 is SVGAGI in the germline V gene. The V gene lost 1 base and the J gene lost 0 bases, with 6 bases spanning the gap. The CDR3 sequence is CASSYLNPNYGYTF. The CDR3 DNA is TGTGCCAGCAGTTACTTAAATCCTAACTATGGCTACACCTTC.

V and J are TRBV19 and TRBJ2-3; TRBD2 matches at 14 bases. The V gene end was trimmed by 4 bases and the J gene end by 4 bases; junction bases not matched to a gene: 7. The CDR3 is 17 amino acids. CDR1 LNHDA and CDR2 SQIVND come from the germline V gene (reference sequence). In DNA form, the CDR3 reads TGTGCCAGTAGTACCAGCCAGGGACTAGCGGGAGCAGATACGCAGTATTTT. Translation gives CASSTSQGLAGADTQYF. Drawing the rest from reference TRBV19 and TRBJ2-3, the complete variable domain is DGGITQSPKYLFRKEGQNVTLSCEQNLNHDAMYWYRQDPGQGLRLIYYSQIVNDFQKGDIAEGYSVSREKKESFPLTVTSAQKNPTAFYLCASSTSQGLAGADTQYFGPGTRLTVL.

The chain couples TRBV27 to TRBJ1-6, with D unclear. The CDR3 runs 14 residues. The V and J ends lost 3 bases and 7 bases respectively, with 10 bases between them. Germline values: CDR1 MNHEY, CDR2 SMNVEV (reference sequence). In DNA, the CDR3 is TGTGCCAGCAGTTTTAGGCAGGAAAATTCACCCCTCCACTTT. Translated: CASSFRQENSPLHF.

This rearrangement joins TRBV6-2 or TRBV6-3 to TRBJ2-5; 8 nucleotides align to TRBD1. After removal of 4 bases from V and 1 base from J, the junction contained 2 bases not matched to a gene. Germline V gene sequence: CDR1 MNHEY, CDR2 SVGEGT. The CDR3 spans 14 residues. CDR3 loop: CASSSRGPQETQYF. Here the CDR3 DNA reads TGTGCCAGCAGTTCCAGGGGGCCCCAAGAGACCCAGTACTTC.

This chain uses TRBV10-2 with TRBJ2-1, with 14 positions matching TRBD2. The CDR3 is made up of 16 amino acids. The V segment lost 7 bases and the J segment 1 base; nucleotides outside the gene matches: 3. Germline loops: CDR1 WSHSY, CDR2 SAAADI. The CDR3 DNA is TGCGCCAGCATAGGACTAGCGGGAGGTTCCTACAATGAGCAGTTCTTC. It translates to CASIGLAGGSYNEQFF.

The chain has TRBV24-1 and TRBJ2-1; the match to TRBD2 covers 10 bases. Trimming at V came to 1 base and at J to 5 bases, leaving 7 bases not matched to a gene. CDR3 length: 17 residues. The V gene's germline CDR1 is KGHDR and CDR2 SFDVKD. The CDR3 nucleotides read TGTGCCACCAGTGATTTATCTAGCGGGAGTGGCGACAATGAGCAGTTCTTC. Its protein is CATSDLSSGSGDNEQFF.

DNA for the CDR3: TGTGCCACCAGCAAAGGGGCGGCCGGGGAGCTGTTTTTT. Protein sequence: CATSKGAAGELFF. J is TRBJ2-2 and V is TRBV15; perhaps TRBD1 as D (5 bases). The length of the CDR3 is 13 residues. Germline V lookup: CDR1 LNHNV, CDR2 YYDKDF (reference sequence). V lost 4 bases, J lost 6 bases, and 9 bases lay in between.

This clone was seen a handful of times. The V gene is TRBV4-1, the J gene TRBJ2-7; 11 bases are shared with TRBD2. From germline, CDR1 is MGHRA and CDR2 YSYEKL. The CDR3 is 16 amino acids. The junction had 7 bases not matched to a gene; V was cut back by 2 bases and J by 4 bases. As DNA, the CDR3 is TGCGCCAGCAGCCAATATACTAGCGGGAGAAGATACGAGCAGTACTTC. It encodes CASSQYTSGRRYEQYF.

The V call is TRBV9, the J call TRBJ1-6; D is undetermined. The CDR3 is 14 residues long. From germline, CDR1 is SGDLS and CDR2 YYNGEE. Trimming removed 3 bases at V and 6 bases at J, with 10 bases between. This chain's CDR3 is CASSARLINSPLHF. In DNA form, the CDR3 reads TGTGCCAGCAGCGCGCGACTGATTAATTCACCCCTCCACTTT.

The chain is built from TRBV19 and TRBJ2-5, with D tentatively TRBD2 (6 bases). Germline V lookup: CDR1 LNHDA, CDR2 SQIVND (reference sequence). The V end lost 8 bases, the J end lost 4 bases, and 23 bases lay between the germline ends. The CDR3 spans 16 residues. DNA for the CDR3: TGTGCCAGTTCAAGAAAACGGACCGGGAGTGGAGAGACCCAGTACTTC. Its protein product is CASSRKRTGSGETQYF.

There are a few counts of this clone. The chain couples TRBV11-2 to TRBJ2-7; TRBD2 might be the D (6 bases). V was cut by 5 bases and J by 4 bases, with 21 bases left in between. The CDR3 is 16 amino acids. Per the germline V gene, CDR1 is SGHAT and CDR2 is FQNNGV. CDR3 in amino acids: CASSRERAGTLYEQYF. The CDR3 region has the DNA TGTGCCAGCAGCAGGGAGCGGGCCGGAACGTTATACGAGCAGTACTTC.

CDR3 DNA sequence: TGTGCCAGCAGCTGGAAGGACAGGCAGCCCCAGCATTTT. It yields the protein CASSWKDRQPQHF. The rearrangement uses TRBV5-6 and TRBJ1-5, with 7 positions matching TRBD1. CDR3 length: 13 residues. J gave up 7 bases and V 3 bases, and 4 bases lay outside the gene matches. Germline CDR1 and CDR2: SGHDT and YYEEEE.

The chain links TRBV4-1 to TRBJ1-1; TRBD1 aligns across 8 bases. V shed 2 bases, J shed 0 bases, and the junction held 5 bases outside the gene matches. CDR1 is MGHRA and CDR2 is YSYEKL in the germline V gene. The CDR3 extends over 16 amino acids. The CDR3 here is CASSQMPGQVNTEAFF. CDR3 in DNA: TGCGCCAGCAGCCAAATGCCGGGACAGGTGAACACTGAAGCTTTCTTT.

Comments on this clone: At one boundary the junction diverges from the germline segment, which might be a read error. DNA for the CDR3: TGTGCCAGCAGTTTAGGCGCTAGCGGGAGGGTCTTC. It specifies CASSLGASGRVF. V and J are TRBV12-3 or TRBV12-4 and TRBJ2-1; 12 bases match TRBD2. The CDR3 length is 12 residues.

The CDR3 nucleotides read TGCGCCAGCAGCTCTGAACCGAGGACATCTAATAATCAGCCCCAGCATTTT. It codes for CASSSEPRTSNNQPQHF. The J gene is TRBJ1-5, the V gene TRBV5-1; TRBD1 is a possible D gene (5 bases). The CDR3 spans 17 residues. Trimming shortened V by 3 bases and J by 4 bases, and 20 bases separated the two germline ends. Germline lookup yields CDR1 SGHRS and CDR2 YFSETQ.

The V gene is TRBV7-2, the J gene TRBJ2-3, with 9 nucleotides matching TRBD2. Unmatched junction bases numbered 4, after V lost 3 bases and J lost 0 bases. CDR3 length: 16 amino acids. Germline V lookup: CDR1 SGHTA, CDR2 FQGNSA. DNA for the CDR3: TGTGCCAGCAGCTTTTTAGCGGGGGCTAGCACAGATACGCAGTATTTT. It yields the protein CASSFLAGASTDTQYF.

The CDR3 loop reads CASSTNYGYTF. The CDR3 nucleotides read TGTGCCAGCAGCACAAACTATGGCTACACCTTC. The genes are TRBV3-1 (or the pseudogene TRBV3-2) and TRBJ1-2, with unresolved D. Germline V gene data show CDR1 as LGHDT and CDR2 as YNNKEL (reference sequence). This CDR3 has 11 residues. V was shortened by 5 bases and J by 2 bases, with 3 bases between the two germline ends.

The rearrangement links TRBV28 to TRBJ1-1; D perhaps matches TRBD1 (5 bases). CDR1 MDHEN and CDR2 SYDVKM come from the germline V gene. CDR3 length: 15 residues. V lost 8 bases, J lost 1 base, and 17 bases lay in between. CDR3 bases: TGTGCCAGCGTAGGGGTAGCGGGTTGGAACACTGAAGCTTTCTTT. It specifies CASVGVAGWNTEAFF.

The chain couples TRBV2 to TRBJ1-1; TRBD1 agrees at 7 bases. The germline CDR1 and CDR2 sequences are SNHLY and FYNNEI. The V and J ends lost 11 bases and 0 bases, in that order; junction bases with no gene match: 6. This CDR3 contains 13 residues. The CDR3 is CAAGTVMNTEAFF. CDR3 in DNA: TGTGCCGCGGGGACAGTTATGAACACTGAAGCTTTCTTT.

The J gene is TRBJ2-2, the V gene TRBV19; 10 nucleotides line up with TRBD1. Per germline, CDR1 LNHDA and CDR2 SQIVND (reference sequence). The CDR3 covers 14 residues. V shed 10 bases and J 4 bases; nucleotides not matched to a gene: 6. The CDR3 loop reads CATLDRGSTGELFF. CDR3 nucleotide sequence: TGTGCCACTCTGGACAGGGGGAGCACCGGGGAGCTGTTTTTT.

This chain links TRBV4-1 with TRBJ2-7; TRBD2 matches 14 bases. The V gene end was trimmed by 1 base and the J gene end by 4 bases; junction bases not matched to a gene: 6. This CDR3 region has 17 residues. Germline V gene data show CDR1 as MGHRA and CDR2 as YSYEKL. The CDR3 DNA follows: TGCGCCAGCAGCCAAGTCGGGACTAGCGGGAGTTCATACGAGCAGTACTTC. Translation: CASSQVGTSGSSYEQYF.

On this clone itself: The same CDR3 arises from other DNA sequences in this sample as well. J is TRBJ1-1 and V is TRBV7-9; a weak D match, TRBD1 (6 bases). The ends were cut back, 1 base at V and 1 base at J, with 7 bases in the middle. The CDR3 spans 14 residues. The germline CDR1 and CDR2 sequences are SEHNR and FQNEAQ (reference sequence). The CDR3 is CASSLVRGNTEAFF. CDR3 bases: TGTGCCAGCAGCTTAGTCAGGGGGAACACTGAAGCTTTCTTT.

The chain employs TRBV11-2 and TRBJ1-6; no definite D call. Trimming stripped 5 bases from V and 7 bases from J, with 9 bases between. This CDR3 comprises 13 residues. Germline values: CDR1 SGHAT, CDR2 FQNNGV. The CDR3 DNA follows: TGTGCCAGCAGCCCCGGTCCAAATTCACCCCTCCACTTT. It specifies CASSPGPNSPLHF.

This clone has more than one count but fewer than ten. The V and J genes are TRBV30 and TRBJ2-7; 11 bases line up with TRBD1. With 5 bases clipped from V and 3 bases from J, the junction kept 6 bases outside the gene matches. The CDR3 length is 14 residues. Germline lookup yields CDR1 GTSNPN and CDR2 SVGIG (reference sequence). Here the CDR3 reads CAWAKGTGGYEQYF. The CDR3 DNA reads as TGTGCCTGGGCCAAGGGGACAGGGGGCTACGAGCAGTACTTC.

The chain carries TRBV19 and TRBJ1-4; D remains ambiguous. Germline CDR1 is LNHDA and CDR2 is SQIVND (reference sequence). The CDR3 totals 13 residues. Trimming shortened V by 7 bases and J by 6 bases, and 12 bases separated the two germline ends. CDR3 bases: TGTGCCAGTACGACACCCTCCCATGAAAAACTGTTTTTT. The encoded protein is CASTTPSHEKLFF.

This chain links TRBV15 with TRBJ1-5, with 8 bases lining up with TRBD1. The CDR3 has 16 amino acids. V lost 3 bases, J lost 3 bases, and 7 bases stayed unmatched. CDR1 LNHNV and CDR2 YYDKDF come from the germline V gene (reference sequence). This chain's CDR3 is CATSSRTGNSNQPQHF. The CDR3 DNA is TGTGCCACCAGCAGCCGGACAGGGAATTCCAATCAGCCCCAGCATTTT.

CDR3 amino acids: CASSGEPLAGPRNEQFF. CDR3 coding DNA: TGCGCCAGCAGCGGAGAGCCTCTAGCGGGGCCTCGTAATGAGCAGTTCTTC. The chain combines TRBV5-1 with TRBJ2-1, with 9 bases aligning to TRBD2. The CDR3 covers 17 residues. The V segment lost 4 bases and the J segment 7 bases; nucleotides outside the gene matches: 15. Germline CDR1 and CDR2: SGHRS and YFSETQ.